This T cell receptor (beta chain) was found in a study of post-analysis software for immune sequencing data. As for the study in general: In terms of disease course, relapsing-remitting, secondary progressive and progressive-relapsing multiple sclerosis were included. Overall study findings and caveats: TRBV5-6, TRBV5-1 and TRBV20-1 were among about 5 TRBV segments more frequent in patients than controls. Samples sharing a preparation batch grouped tightly together when assessed by F measure. Significantly lower normalized Chao1 diversity was found in patients with multiple sclerosis relative to controls.

Sequencing libraries made from TCR beta cDNA carried unique molecular identifiers. One entry per CDR3 protein results from TCRdb running MiXCR on the PCR reads. This table has 750,000 to 950,000 distinct CDR3 sequences, just over 45% appearing once. To note about this clonotype: The antigen remains undetermined.

V gave up 9 bases and J gave up 4 bases; unmatched junction bases: 10. The CDR3 extends over 15 amino acids. Germline V lookup: CDR1 SEHNR, CDR2 FQNEAQ (reference sequence). What was sequenced was blood. The receptor was derived from a girl aged 5 to 17 with multiple sclerosis. The gene calls are TRBV7-9 and TRBJ1-2, with 11 bases lining up with TRBD1. CDR3 DNA: TGTGCCAGTAGTCCAGGACAGGGGGCCATCTATGGCTACACCTTC. Its translation is CASSPGQGAIYGYTF.